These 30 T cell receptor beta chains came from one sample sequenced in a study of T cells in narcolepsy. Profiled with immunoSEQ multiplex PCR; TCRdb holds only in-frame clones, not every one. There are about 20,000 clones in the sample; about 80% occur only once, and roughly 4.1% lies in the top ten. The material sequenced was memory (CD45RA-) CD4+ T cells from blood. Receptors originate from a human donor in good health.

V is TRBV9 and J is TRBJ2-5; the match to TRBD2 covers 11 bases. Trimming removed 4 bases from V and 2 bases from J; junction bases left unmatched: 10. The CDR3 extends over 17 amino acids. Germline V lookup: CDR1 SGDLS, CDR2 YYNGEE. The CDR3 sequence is CASSYGTSGGIQETQYF. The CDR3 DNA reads TGTGCCAGCAGCTATGGCACTAGCGGGGGTATTCAAGAGACCCAGTACTTC.

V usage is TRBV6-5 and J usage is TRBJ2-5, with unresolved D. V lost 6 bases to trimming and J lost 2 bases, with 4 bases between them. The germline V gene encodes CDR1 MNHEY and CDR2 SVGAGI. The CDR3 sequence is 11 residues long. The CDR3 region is CASSPQETQYF. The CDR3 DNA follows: TGTGCCAGCAGCCCTCAAGAGACCCAGTACTTC.

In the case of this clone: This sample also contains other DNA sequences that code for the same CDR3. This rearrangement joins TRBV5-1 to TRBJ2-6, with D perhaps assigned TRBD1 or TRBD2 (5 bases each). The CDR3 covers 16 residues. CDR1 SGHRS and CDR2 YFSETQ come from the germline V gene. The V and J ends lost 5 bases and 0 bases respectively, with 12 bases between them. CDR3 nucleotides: TGCGCCAGCAGTTCCGGGACGGGCTCTGGGGCCAACGTCCTGACTTTC. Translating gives CASSSGTGSGANVLTF.

This CDR3 reads CASTPRGGVGYTF. The CDR3 DNA reads TGTGCCAGCACACCGCGGGGGGGAGTAGGCTACACCTTC. V is TRBV6-1 and J is TRBJ1-2; the D gene is possibly TRBD1 (5 bases). This CDR3 spans 13 amino acids. The V end lost 7 bases, the J end lost 8 bases, and 17 bases lay between the germline ends. Germline V gene lookup returns CDR1 MNHNS and CDR2 SASEGT.

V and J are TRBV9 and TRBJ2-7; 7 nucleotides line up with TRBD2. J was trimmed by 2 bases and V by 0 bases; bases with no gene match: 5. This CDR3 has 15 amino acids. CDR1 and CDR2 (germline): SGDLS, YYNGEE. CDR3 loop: CASSVGTRLAYEQYF. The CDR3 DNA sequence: TGTGCCAGCAGCGTAGGGACTAGGCTCGCCTACGAGCAGTACTTC.

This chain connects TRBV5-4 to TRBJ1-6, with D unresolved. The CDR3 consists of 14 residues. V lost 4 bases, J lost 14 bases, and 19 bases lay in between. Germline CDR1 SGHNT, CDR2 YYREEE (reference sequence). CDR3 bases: TGTGCCAGCAGCAGCTCCCTGGCCACCTTGACCCTCCACTTT. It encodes CASSSSLATLTLHF.

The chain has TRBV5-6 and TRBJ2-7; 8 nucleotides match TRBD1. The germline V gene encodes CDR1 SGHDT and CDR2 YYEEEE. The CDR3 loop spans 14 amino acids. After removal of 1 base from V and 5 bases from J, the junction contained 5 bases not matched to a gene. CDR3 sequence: CASSLLDRVDEQYF. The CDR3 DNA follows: TGTGCCAGCAGCTTGCTGGACAGGGTCGACGAGCAGTACTTC.

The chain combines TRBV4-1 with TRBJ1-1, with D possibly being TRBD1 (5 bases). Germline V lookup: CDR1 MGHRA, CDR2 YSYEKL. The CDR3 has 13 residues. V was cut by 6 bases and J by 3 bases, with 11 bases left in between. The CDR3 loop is CASSPRGDTEAFF. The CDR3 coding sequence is TGCGCCAGCAGTCCCCGGGGCGACACTGAAGCTTTCTTT.

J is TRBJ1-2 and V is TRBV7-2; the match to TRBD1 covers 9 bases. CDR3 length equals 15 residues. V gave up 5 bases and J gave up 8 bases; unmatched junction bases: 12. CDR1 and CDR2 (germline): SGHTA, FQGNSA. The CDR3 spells CASSPTSQGARGYTF. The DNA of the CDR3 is TGTGCCAGCAGCCCAACCTCACAGGGGGCGCGAGGCTACACCTTC.

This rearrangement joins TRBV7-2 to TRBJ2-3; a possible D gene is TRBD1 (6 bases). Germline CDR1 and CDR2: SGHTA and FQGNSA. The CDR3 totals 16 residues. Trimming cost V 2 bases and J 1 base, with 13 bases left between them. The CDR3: CASSLRGGSGTDTQYF. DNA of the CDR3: TGTGCCAGCAGCTTACGAGGGGGATCAGGCACAGATACGCAGTATTTT.

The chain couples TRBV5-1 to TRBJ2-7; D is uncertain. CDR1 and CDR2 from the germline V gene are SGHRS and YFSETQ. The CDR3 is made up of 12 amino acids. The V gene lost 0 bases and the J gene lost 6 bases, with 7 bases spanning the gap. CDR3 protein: CASSLEGREQYF. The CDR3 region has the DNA TGCGCCAGCAGCTTGGAAGGCCGCGAGCAGTACTTC.

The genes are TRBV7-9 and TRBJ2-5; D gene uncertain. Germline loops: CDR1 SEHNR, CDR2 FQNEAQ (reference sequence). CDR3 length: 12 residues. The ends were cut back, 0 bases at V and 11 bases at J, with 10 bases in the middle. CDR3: CASSLASASQYF. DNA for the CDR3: TGTGCCAGCAGCTTAGCGTCGGCGTCGCAGTACTTC.

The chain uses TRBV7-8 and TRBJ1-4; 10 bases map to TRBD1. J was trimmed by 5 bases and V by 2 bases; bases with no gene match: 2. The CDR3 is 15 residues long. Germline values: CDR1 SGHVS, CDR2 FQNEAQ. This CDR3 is CASSLPGQGNEKLFF. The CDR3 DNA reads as TGTGCCAGCAGCTTACCGGGACAGGGGAATGAAAAACTGTTTTTT.

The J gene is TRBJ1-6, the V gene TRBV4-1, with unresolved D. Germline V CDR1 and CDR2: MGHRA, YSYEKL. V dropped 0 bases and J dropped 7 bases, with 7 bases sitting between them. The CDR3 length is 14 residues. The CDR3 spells CASSQDRANSPLHF. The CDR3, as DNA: TGCGCCAGCAGCCAAGATAGGGCGAATTCACCCCTCCACTTT.

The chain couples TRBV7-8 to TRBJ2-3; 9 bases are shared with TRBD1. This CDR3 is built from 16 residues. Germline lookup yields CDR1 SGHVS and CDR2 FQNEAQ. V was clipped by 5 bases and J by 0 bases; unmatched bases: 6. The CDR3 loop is CASSPLQGASTDTQYF. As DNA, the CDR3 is TGTGCCAGCAGCCCTTTACAGGGGGCGAGCACAGATACGCAGTATTTT.

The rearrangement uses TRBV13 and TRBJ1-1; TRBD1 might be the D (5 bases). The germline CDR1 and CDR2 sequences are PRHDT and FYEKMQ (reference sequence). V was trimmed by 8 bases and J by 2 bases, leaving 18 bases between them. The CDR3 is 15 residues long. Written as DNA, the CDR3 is TGTGCCAGCGGTGGGTGGACAACAGGAAACACTGAAGCTTTCTTT. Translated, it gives CASGGWTTGNTEAFF.

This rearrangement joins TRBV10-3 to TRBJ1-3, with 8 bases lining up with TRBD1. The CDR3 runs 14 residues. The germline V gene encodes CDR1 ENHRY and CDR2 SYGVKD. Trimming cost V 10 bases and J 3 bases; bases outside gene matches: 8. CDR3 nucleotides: TGTGCCACCAGAGAGGACAGGGTTGGAAACACCATATATTTT. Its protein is CATREDRVGNTIYF.

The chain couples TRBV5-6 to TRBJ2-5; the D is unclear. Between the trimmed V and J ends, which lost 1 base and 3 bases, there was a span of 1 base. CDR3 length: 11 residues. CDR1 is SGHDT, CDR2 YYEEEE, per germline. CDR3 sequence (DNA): TGTGCCAGCAGCTTGAAAGAGACCCAGTACTTC. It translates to CASSLKETQYF.

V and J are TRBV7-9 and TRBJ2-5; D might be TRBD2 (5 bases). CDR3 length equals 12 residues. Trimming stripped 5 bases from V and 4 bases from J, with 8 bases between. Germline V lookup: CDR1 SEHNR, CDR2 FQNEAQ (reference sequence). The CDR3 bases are TGTGCCAGCAGCGGGAGCCGAGAGACCCAGTACTTC. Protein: CASSGSRETQYF. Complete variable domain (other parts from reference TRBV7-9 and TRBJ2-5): DTGVSQNPRHKITKRGQNVTFRCDPISEHNRLYWYRQTLGQGPEFLTYFQNEAQLEKSRLLSDRFSAERPKGSFSTLEIQRTEQGDSAMYLCASSGSRETQYFGPGTRLLVL.

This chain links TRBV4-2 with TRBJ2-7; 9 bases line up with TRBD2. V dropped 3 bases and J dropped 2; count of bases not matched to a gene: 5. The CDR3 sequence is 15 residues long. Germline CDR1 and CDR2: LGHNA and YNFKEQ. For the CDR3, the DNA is TGTGCCAGCAGCCATGGGAGCGGGGGGACCTACGAGCAGTACTTC. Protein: CASSHGSGGTYEQYF.

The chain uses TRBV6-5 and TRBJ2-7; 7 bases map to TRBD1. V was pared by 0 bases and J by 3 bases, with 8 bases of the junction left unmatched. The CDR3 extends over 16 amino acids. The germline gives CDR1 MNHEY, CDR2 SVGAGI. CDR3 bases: TGTGCCAGCAGTTACTCGACCCCCGGACAGGACTACGAGCAGTACTTC. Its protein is CASSYSTPGQDYEQYF.

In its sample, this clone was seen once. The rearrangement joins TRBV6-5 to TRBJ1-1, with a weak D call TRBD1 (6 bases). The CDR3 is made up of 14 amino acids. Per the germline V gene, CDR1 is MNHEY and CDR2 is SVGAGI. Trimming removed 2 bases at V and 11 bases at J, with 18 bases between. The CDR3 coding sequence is TGTGCCAGCAGTTACCCTGGACAGTTCGGACAGGCTTTCTTT. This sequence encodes CASSYPGQFGQAFF.

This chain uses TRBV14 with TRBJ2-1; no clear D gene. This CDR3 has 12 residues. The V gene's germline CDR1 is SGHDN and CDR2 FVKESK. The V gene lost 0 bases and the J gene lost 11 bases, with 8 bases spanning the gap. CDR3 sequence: CASSQDGQKQFF. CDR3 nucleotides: TGTGCCAGCAGCCAAGATGGGCAGAAGCAGTTCTTC. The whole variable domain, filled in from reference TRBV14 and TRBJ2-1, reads EAGVTQFPSHSVIEKGQTVTLRCDPISGHDNLYWYRRVMGKEIKFLLHFVKESKQDESGMPNNRFLAERTGGTYSTLKVQPAELEDSGVYFCASSQDGQKQFFGPGTRLTVL.

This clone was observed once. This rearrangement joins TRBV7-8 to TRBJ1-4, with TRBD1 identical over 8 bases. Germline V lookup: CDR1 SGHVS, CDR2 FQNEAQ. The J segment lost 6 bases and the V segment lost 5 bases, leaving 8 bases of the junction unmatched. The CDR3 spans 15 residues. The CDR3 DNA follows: TGTGCCAGCAGCCGGTCAGGGGGCGCACATGAAAAACTGTTTTTT. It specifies CASSRSGGAHEKLFF.

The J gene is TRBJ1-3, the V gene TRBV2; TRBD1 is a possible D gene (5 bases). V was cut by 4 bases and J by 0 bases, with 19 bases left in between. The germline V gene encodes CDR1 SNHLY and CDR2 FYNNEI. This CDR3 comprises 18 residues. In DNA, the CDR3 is TGTGCCAGCAGTGGGAACCGGCAGGGAGGTTTCTCTGGAAACACCATATATTTT. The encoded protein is CASSGNRQGGFSGNTIYF.

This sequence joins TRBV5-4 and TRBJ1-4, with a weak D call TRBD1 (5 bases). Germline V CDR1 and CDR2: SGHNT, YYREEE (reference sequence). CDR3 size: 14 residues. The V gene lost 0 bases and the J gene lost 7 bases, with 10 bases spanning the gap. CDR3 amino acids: CASSLGRVGEKLFF. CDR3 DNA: TGTGCCAGCAGCTTGGGCAGGGTTGGTGAAAAACTGTTTTTT. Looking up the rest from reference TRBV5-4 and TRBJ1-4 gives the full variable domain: ETGVTQSPTHLIKTRGQQVTLRCSSQSGHNTVSWYQQALGQGPQFIFQYYREEENGRGNFPPRFSGLQFPNYSSELNVNALELDDSALYLCASSLGRVGEKLFFGSGTQLSVL.

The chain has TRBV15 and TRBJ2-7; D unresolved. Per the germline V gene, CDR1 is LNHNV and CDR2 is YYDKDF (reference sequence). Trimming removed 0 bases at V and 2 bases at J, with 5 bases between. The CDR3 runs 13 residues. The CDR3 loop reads CATSRDSAYEQYF. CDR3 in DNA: TGTGCCACCAGCAGAGATTCCGCCTACGAGCAGTACTTC.

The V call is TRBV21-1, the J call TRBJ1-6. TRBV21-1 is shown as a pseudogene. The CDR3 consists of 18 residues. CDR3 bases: TGTGCCAGCAGCAAGAAAGCGCGGGGGAGGGGGATGAATTCACCCCTCCACTTT. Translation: CASSKKARGRGMNSPLHF.

In DNA, the CDR3 is TGTGCCAGTAGTATTCGGACAGGGGTCGCTACCGGGGAGCTGTTTTTT. Protein: CASSIRTGVATGELFF. The V and J genes are TRBV19 and TRBJ2-2; 9 bases fit TRBD1. Germline trimming cut 3 bases from V and 5 bases from J; bases unmatched to any gene: 7. CDR3 length: 16 amino acids. Germline V gene sequence: CDR1 LNHDA, CDR2 SQIVND (reference sequence).

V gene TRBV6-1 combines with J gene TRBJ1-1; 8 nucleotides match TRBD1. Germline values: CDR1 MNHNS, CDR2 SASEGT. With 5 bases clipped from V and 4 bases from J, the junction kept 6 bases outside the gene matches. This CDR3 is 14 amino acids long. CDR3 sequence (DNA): TGTGCCAGCAGTCGGACAGGGAGAGGCACTGAAGCTTTCTTT. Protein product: CASSRTGRGTEAFF.